This T cell receptor (beta chain) emerged from a study of glioma-infiltrating T cells. This CDR3 has 14 residues. Trimming took 6 bases from V and 6 from J; bases not matched to a gene: 7. Looked up from germline, CDR1 is MDHEN and CDR2 is SYDVKM. The iRepertoire nested amplicon-rescue multiplex PCR amplified TCR alpha and beta CDR3s from RNA. Using its own MiXCR run on the multiplex PCR reads, TCRdb lists one record per CDR3 protein. The sample lists under 150,000 distinct CDR3 sequences, about two fifths occurring once. The material sequenced was glioma tissue, nonneoplastic brain tissue, or PBMCs (not recorded which). This chain joins TRBV28 and TRBJ2-1, with 8 nucleotides matching TRBD2. The sequence came from a human donor with low-grade glioma or glioblastoma, undergoing nonglioma brain surgery, or in good health (not recorded which). CDR3 DNA sequence: TGTGCCAGCAGCTTAGCCAGCGGGAGCAATGAGCAGTTCTTC. Its translation is CASSLASGSNEQFF.